This T cell receptor (beta chain) was obtained from a study of blood T cell repertoires in COVID-19. Study-level background: PBMCs, B-cell-depleted T cells, or T cells provided the cDNA or gDNA that made up the material.

The assay was immunoSEQ multiplex PCR, and TCRdb's table has in-frame clones only and misses some. Among some 320,000 clones listed, roughly 91% were seen once. The Seattle site enrolled patients during active infection and followed them longitudinally. Sequenced: peripheral blood. This receptor was obtained from a woman aged 25 to 39 with COVID-19, enrolled during active disease.

CDR3 coding DNA: TGTGCCAGCAGTTTAGCCCTGTCGGGCGAGCAGTACTTC. As protein: CASSLALSGEQYF. V and J are TRBV12-3 or TRBV12-4 and TRBJ2-7; D is unresolved. This CDR3 spans 13 amino acids. The V gene lost 0 bases and the J gene lost 6 bases, with 9 bases spanning the gap.